One sample yielded the 17 T cell receptor beta chains listed below, sequenced in a study of breast tumors, draining lymph nodes, adjacent tissues. TCRdb reanalysed the multiplex PCR reads using MiXCR and keeps one entry per CDR3 protein. The table records about 170,000 distinct CDR3 sequences, about 30% of them present only once. The lymph nodes were axillary draining lymph nodes from breast cancer patients. Input material: axillary lymph node tissue. The receptors originated from a female donor with breast cancer. Some clones in this sample may be carry-over from other donors' samples.

At least ten counts were recorded for this clonotype. The chain combines TRBV30 with TRBJ1-2; D is ambiguous. V lost 0 bases and J lost 8, with 16 bases in between. There are 14 residues in the CDR3. Germline V gives CDR1 GTSNPN, CDR2 SVGIG (reference sequence). The CDR3: CAWSVLRNTGGYTF. The CDR3 DNA sequence: TGTGCCTGGAGTGTACTCCGGAATACGGGCGGCTACACCTTC. The whole variable domain, remainder taken from reference TRBV30 and TRBJ1-2, is SQTIHQWPATLVQPVGSPLSLECTVEGTSNPNLYWYRQAAGRGLQLLFYSVGIGQISSEVPQNLSASRPQDRQFILSSKKLLLSDSGFYLCAWSVLRNTGGYTFGSGTRLTVV.

The rearrangement links TRBV10-3 to TRBJ2-7; possibly TRBD1 or TRBD2 for D (5 bases each). The V end was cut by 4 bases, the J end by 3 bases, with 13 bases between. Germline V gives CDR1 ENHRY, CDR2 SYGVKD. The CDR3 sequence is 14 residues long. CDR3: CAISGGTGYYEQYF. CDR3 coding DNA: TGTGCCATCAGTGGAGGGACGGGATACTACGAGCAGTACTTC.

The chain is built from TRBV3-1 and TRBJ2-5; either TRBD1 or TRBD2 may supply D (5 bases each). Trimming shortened V by 1 base and J by 4 bases, and 16 bases separated the two germline ends. The germline V gene has CDR1 LGHDT and CDR2 YNNKEL (reference sequence). CDR3 length equals 16 residues. CDR3: CASSQAGAPVGETQYF. CDR3 nucleotides: TGTGCCAGCAGCCAAGCCGGGGCCCCCGTAGGAGAGACCCAGTACTTC.

The genes are TRBV10-2 and TRBJ1-2; D is unclear. In germline, CDR1 is WSHSY, CDR2 SAAADI. CDR3 length: 13 amino acids. The V gene lost 7 bases and the J gene lost 1 base, with 10 bases spanning the gap. CDR3 residues: CASTPIVNYGYTF. CDR3 nucleotides: TGCGCCAGCACCCCGATCGTTAACTATGGCTACACCTTC.

DNA for the CDR3: TGTGCCAGCAGCTTTTCAGGGGTTCAGTACTTC. Translation: CASSFSGVQYF. V and J are TRBV7-2 and TRBJ2-4, with D perhaps matching TRBD1 (6 bases). The length of the CDR3 is 11 residues. Germline lookup yields CDR1 SGHTA and CDR2 FQGNSA. Trimming shortened V by 3 bases and J by 11 bases, and 8 bases separated the two germline ends. Based on the CDR3 plus reference TRBV7-2 and TRBJ2-4, the full variable domain is GAGVSQSPSNKVTEKGKDVELRCDPISGHTALYWYRQSLGQGLEFLIYFQGNSAPDKSGLPSDRFSAERTGGSVSTLTIQRTQQEDSAVYLCASSFSGVQYFGAGTRLSVL.

Remarks on this clonotype: Compared with germline, one end of the junction differs, possibly owing to a read error. The V gene is TRBV20-1, the J gene TRBJ1-3, with unresolved D. CDR3 length equals 12 residues. Looked up from germline, CDR1 is DFQATT and CDR2 is SNEGSKA (reference sequence). This CDR3 reads CSAPWNLDAIYF. Here the CDR3 DNA reads TGCAGTGCCCCCTGGAATTTGGACGCCATATATTTC.

The CDR3 protein is CASRPPGGLSGANVLTF. The DNA of the CDR3 is TGTGCCAGCAGGCCCCCGGGAGGGCTCTCTGGGGCCAACGTCCTGACTTTC. The J gene is TRBJ2-6, the V gene TRBV6-6; 8 bases agree with TRBD2. Germline CDR1 is MNHNY and CDR2 is SVGAGI (reference sequence). This CDR3 region has 17 residues. V was clipped by 6 bases and J by 0 bases; unmatched bases: 7.

This clonotype was seen many times. The chain carries TRBV5-1 and TRBJ1-4, with TRBD1 identical over 8 bases. The CDR3 runs 16 residues. The germline V gene encodes CDR1 SGHRS and CDR2 YFSETQ. V lost 0 bases to trimming and J lost 7 bases; unmatched junction nucleotides: 8. The CDR3 DNA reads as TGCGCCAGCAGCTTGGCCACGGCAGGGGGCCCTGAAAAACTGTTTTTT. Amino acid sequence: CASSLATAGGPEKLFF.

This clonotype was seen repeatedly, ten times or more. This chain connects TRBV5-1 to TRBJ2-7; TRBD1 aligns across 9 bases. Trimming took 1 base from V and 6 from J; bases not matched to a gene: 8. The CDR3 has 15 residues. Looked up from germline, CDR1 is SGHRS and CDR2 is YFSETQ. Here the CDR3 reads CASSLYLDRGGEQYF. CDR3 DNA: TGCGCCAGCAGCTTGTACCTGGACAGGGGCGGCGAGCAGTACTTC. The whole variable domain, remainder taken from reference TRBV5-1 and TRBJ2-7, is KAGVTQTPRYLIKTRGQQVTLSCSPISGHRSVSWYQQTPGQGLQFLFEYFSETQRNKGNFPGRFSGRQFSNSRSEMNVSTLELGDSALYLCASSLYLDRGGEQYFGPGTRLTVT.

This clonotype occurred many times. This chain uses TRBV19 with TRBJ2-1; TRBD2 is a possible D gene (7 bases). Germline CDR1 is LNHDA and CDR2 is SQIVND (reference sequence). V lost 4 bases to trimming and J lost 3 bases, with 16 bases between them. The CDR3 consists of 16 residues. The CDR3 coding sequence is TGTGCCAGTAGTAAGCCAAAGGGGGGGGTCTACAATGAGCAGTTCTTC. Translated, it gives CASSKPKGGVYNEQFF.

This clonotype was counted ten times or more. The gene calls are TRBV20-1 and TRBJ1-5, with D possibly TRBD1 on 6 matching bases. In germline, CDR1 is DFQATT, CDR2 SNEGSKA (reference sequence). This CDR3 comprises 15 residues. The V gene lost 0 bases and the J gene lost 6 bases, with 15 bases spanning the gap. The CDR3 reads CSARDQGRIGQPQHF. Here the CDR3 DNA reads TGCAGTGCTAGAGATCAGGGGCGGATTGGTCAGCCCCAGCATTTT.

This clonotype was recorded at least ten times. This chain uses TRBV7-2 with TRBJ2-1; 13 bases are a match to TRBD2. Looked up from germline, CDR1 is SGHTA and CDR2 is FQGNSA. After removal of 3 bases from V and 5 bases from J, the junction contained 1 base not matched to a gene. The CDR3 loop spans 15 amino acids. DNA of the CDR3: TGTGCCAGCAGCTTGACTAGCGGGGGGCACAATGAGCAGTTCTTC. Protein sequence: CASSLTSGGHNEQFF. Full variable domain (missing parts from reference TRBV7-2 and TRBJ2-1): GAGVSQSPSNKVTEKGKDVELRCDPISGHTALYWYRQSLGQGLEFLIYFQGNSAPDKSGLPSDRFSAERTGGSVSTLTIQRTQQEDSAVYLCASSLTSGGHNEQFFGPGTRLTVL.

The table lists this clonotype with many counts. This may stem from a read error, because a much larger clone lies one nucleotide away. The J gene is TRBJ1-4, the V gene TRBV20-1; D not certain. V was pared by 1 base and J by 7 bases, with 4 bases between. CDR3 size: 11 residues. From germline, CDR1 is DFQATT and CDR2 SNEGSKA (reference sequence). The CDR3: CSARGSEKLFF. CDR3 nucleotide sequence: TGCAGTGCTAGAGGAAGTGAAAAACTGTTTTTT.

This clonotype was picked up many times. J is TRBJ2-7 and V is TRBV7-9; the D call may be TRBD1 or TRBD2 (5 bases each). Trimming cost V 0 bases and J 3 bases, with 12 bases left between them. The CDR3 is 15 amino acids. CDR1 is SEHNR and CDR2 is FQNEAQ in the germline V gene (reference sequence). CDR3 amino acids: CASSLARDGDYEQYF. The DNA for the CDR3 is TGTGCCAGCAGCTTAGCACGGGACGGAGACTACGAGCAGTACTTC.

This clonotype has at least ten counts. A much more abundant neighbour one base away suggests this may be a read error. The rearrangement links TRBV20-1 to TRBJ1-2, with D perhaps TRBD1 (5 bases). Germline lookup yields CDR1 DFQATT and CDR2 SNEGSKA (reference sequence). Between the trimmed V and J ends, which lost 0 bases and 10 bases, there was a span of 15 bases. CDR3 length equals 13 residues. The DNA for the CDR3 is TGCAGTGCTAGAGATCCAGGGAGGCCTGCCTACACCTTC. Translated: CSARDPGRPAYTF.

This clonotype has ten or more counts. The CDR3 DNA is TGTGCCAGCGGCCTGGGGACAGGGAACGACGTGGGGCTGTTTTTT. Its protein product is CASGLGTGNDVGLFF. The rearrangement links TRBV9 to TRBJ2-2, with 9 nucleotides matching TRBD1. J was trimmed by 13 bases and V by 7 bases; bases with no gene match: 17. Germline CDR1 SGDLS, CDR2 YYNGEE. This CDR3 region has 15 residues.

The chain combines TRBV4-2 with TRBJ2-5; TRBD1 agrees at 9 bases. The CDR3 is 15 residues long. Germline CDR1 reads LGHNA; CDR2 reads YNFKEQ. V was pared by 10 bases and J by 3 bases, with 12 bases of the junction left unmatched. The CDR3 DNA sequence: TGTGCCACCACGCCCTGGACAGGGGTGGAAGAGACCCAGTACTTC. Protein: CATTPWTGVEETQYF.